Shown below are 29 T cell receptor beta chains from a single sample sequenced in a study of Graves' ophthalmopathy and Graves' hyperthyroidism. Amplification targeted the TCR beta CDR3 regions, with RNA transcripts as the source material. HTBI-primed RT-PCR formed the first round, and a multiplex PCR formed the second. TCRdb re-called the multiplex PCR reads with MiXCR, one entry per CDR3 protein. The table shows about 39,000 distinct CDR3 sequences, with 45% to 55% occurring only once. Sequencing was done on a sample of peripheral blood. These receptors were taken from an adult woman with stable Graves' hyperthyroidism.

This clonotype has a count of ten or more. The chain employs TRBV19 and TRBJ2-3; D could derive from TRBD1 or TRBD2 (6 bases each). The CDR3 totals 15 residues. V was shortened by 4 bases and J by 2 bases, with 13 bases between the two germline ends. CDR1 LNHDA and CDR2 SQIVND come from the germline V gene (reference sequence). The CDR3 sequence: CASSTRRGNTDTQYF. DNA of the CDR3: TGTGCCAGTAGTACGAGGAGGGGGAACACAGATACGCAGTATTTT.

This clonotype was seen ten or more times. The V call is TRBV2, the J call TRBJ1-6; D unclear. The CDR3 runs 14 residues. Looked up from germline, CDR1 is SNHLY and CDR2 is FYNNEI. V dropped 2 bases and J dropped 10 bases, with 12 bases sitting between them. The CDR3: CASSESGVGSPLHF. CDR3 DNA: TGTGCCAGCAGTGAATCTGGGGTCGGATCACCCCTCCACTTT.

In its sample, this clonotype was seen many times. V is TRBV5-1 and J is TRBJ2-2; D is unclear. Germline CDR1 and CDR2: SGHRS and YFSETQ. Between the trimmed V and J ends, which lost 7 bases and 7 bases, there was a span of 8 bases. This CDR3 spans 11 amino acids. The CDR3 DNA reads as TGCGCCAGCGGTATGGGCGGGGAGCTGTTTTTT. This gives the protein CASGMGGELFF.

The genes are TRBV6-5 and TRBJ1-1; 11 nucleotides match TRBD1. V gave up 4 bases and J gave up 0 bases; unmatched junction bases: 7. The CDR3 runs 17 residues. Germline V CDR1 and CDR2: MNHEY, SVGAGI. Here the CDR3 reads CASSSGTGGYVNTEAFF. Here the CDR3 DNA reads TGTGCCAGCAGTTCCGGGACAGGGGGTTACGTGAACACTGAAGCTTTCTTT.

The chain links TRBV20-1 to TRBJ2-3; D remains unclear. Germline loops: CDR1 DFQATT, CDR2 SNEGSKA (reference sequence). Deletions cut 6 bases from V and 6 bases from J, with 13 bases between. The CDR3 extends over 12 amino acids. This CDR3 is CSAPNKMDTQYF. Written as DNA, the CDR3 is TGCAGTGCACCAAACAAGATGGATACGCAGTATTTT.

The V call is TRBV6-5, the J call TRBJ1-5, with 11 bases identical to TRBD1. With V trimmed by 2 bases and J by 7 bases, 7 bases remained unmatched. The CDR3 covers 16 residues. Germline V gene sequence: CDR1 MNHEY, CDR2 SVGAGI. The CDR3 DNA reads as TGTGCCAGCAGTTACCCGGCCGGGACAGGGGGGCAGCCCCAGCATTTT. Encoded protein: CASSYPAGTGGQPQHF.

V is TRBV20-1 and J is TRBJ2-7; TRBD1 aligns across 7 bases. CDR3 size: 14 residues. Germline CDR1 is DFQATT and CDR2 is SNEGSKA (reference sequence). The V gene end was trimmed by 6 bases and the J gene end by 3 bases; junction bases not matched to a gene: 11. CDR3 DNA sequence: TGCAGTGCCCCTACCGGGACAGTGAACTACGAGCAGTACTTC. This sequence encodes CSAPTGTVNYEQYF.

This clonotype came up a few times. The chain combines TRBV20-1 with TRBJ1-2; TRBD1 matches 9 bases. Germline V lookup: CDR1 DFQATT, CDR2 SNEGSKA (reference sequence). V dropped 5 bases and J dropped 0; count of bases not matched to a gene: 7. CDR3 length equals 15 residues. CDR3 coding DNA: TGCAGTGCTTGGGACAGGGCTCGAGCTAACTATGGCTACACCTTC. It encodes CSAWDRARANYGYTF.

The chain joins TRBV7-2 to TRBJ2-7; 13 nucleotides line up with TRBD2. The V and J ends lost 5 bases and 9 bases, in that order; junction bases with no gene match: 7. The CDR3 loop spans 14 amino acids. The germline V gene has CDR1 SGHTA and CDR2 FQGNSA. The CDR3 DNA sequence: TGTGCCAGCAGCCAGGGACTAGCGGGACCACGGCAGTACTTC. Translating it yields CASSQGLAGPRQYF.

This chain joins TRBV6-1 and TRBJ1-4; D gene uncertain. Germline V gene data show CDR1 as MNHNS and CDR2 as SASEGT. The CDR3 runs to 16 residues. V shed 6 bases and J shed 5 bases, with 19 bases lying between them. The CDR3 DNA follows: TGTGCCAGCAGCGTACTCCGGAACAGCTCGAATGAAAAACTGTTTTTT. Translating it yields CASSVLRNSSNEKLFF.

This clonotype has a single count. Mismatch with germline at one junction end may stem from a read error. The V gene is TRBV19, the J gene TRBJ1-5, with TRBD1 matching 9 bases. Germline loops: CDR1 LNHDA, CDR2 SQIVND (reference sequence). The CDR3 is made up of 16 amino acids. The CDR3 nucleotides read TGTGCCAGAAGTACCCTTTCTACAGGGGGCAATCAGTCCCAGCATTTT. This codes for CARSTLSTGGNQSQHF.

This clonotype appeared a few times. Here the CDR3 omits its conserved ending phenylalanine or tryptophan, so a read error is the likely source. Because the CDR3's place on the DNA is in doubt, the DNA is left out and the CDR3 is given as listed by TCRdb. The V gene is TRBV9, the J gene TRBJ2-7. Looked up from germline, CDR1 is SGDLS and CDR2 is YYNGEE. Termini included, the CDR3 measures 11 amino acids. The CDR3 is CASSYSRQLSY.

The J gene is TRBJ1-1, the V gene TRBV7-9; D unresolved. The CDR3 loop spans 16 amino acids. Between the trimmed V and J ends, which lost 3 bases and 4 bases, there was a span of 18 bases. In germline, CDR1 is SEHNR, CDR2 FQNEAQ (reference sequence). Here the CDR3 reads CASSLGGRPGGTEAFF. CDR3 nucleotides: TGTGCCAGCAGCTTGGGTGGCAGGCCCGGCGGCACTGAAGCTTTCTTT. Filled out from reference TRBV7-9 and TRBJ1-1, the complete variable domain reads DTGVSQNPRHKITKRGQNVTFRCDPISEHNRLYWYRQTLGQGPEFLTYFQNEAQLEKSRLLSDRFSAERPKGSFSTLEIQRTEQGDSAMYLCASSLGGRPGGTEAFFGQGTRLTVV.

Concerning this clonotype: One end of the junction is discordant with germline, which a read error may explain. The chain uses TRBV9 and TRBJ2-2, with D possibly called TRBD1 or TRBD2 (5 bases each). This CDR3 spans 14 amino acids. Per the germline V gene, CDR1 is SGDLS and CDR2 is YYNGEE. Here the CDR3 reads CASSPRPGYGELFF. The DNA for the CDR3 is TGTGCCAGCAGCCCAAGACCAGGGTACGGGGAGCTGTTTTTC.

The rearrangement joins TRBV20-1 to TRBJ2-5; 11 bases match TRBD2. Losses at the gene ends were 3 bases for V and 5 bases for J; bases not matched to a gene: 5. The CDR3 is 14 residues long. Germline CDR1 and CDR2: DFQATT and SNEGSKA (reference sequence). The CDR3 loop is CSASPLAGGETQYF. The CDR3 DNA reads TGCAGTGCTAGCCCTCTAGCGGGAGGCGAGACCCAGTACTTC.

This clonotype has only a few counts. This chain links TRBV25-1 with TRBJ1-2, with D uncertain. Looked up from germline, CDR1 is MGHDK and CDR2 is SYGVNS. The CDR3 has 13 amino acids. Trimming stripped 5 bases from V and 7 bases from J, with 14 bases between. In DNA, the CDR3 is TGTGCCAGCAGTTTTTCGAGGATGGGTGGCTACACCTTC. It encodes CASSFSRMGGYTF.

The gene calls are TRBV2 and TRBJ2-5; tentatively, D is TRBD2 (5 bases). The CDR3 runs 11 residues. Trimming took off 8 bases at V and 6 bases at J, with 10 bases between the two ends. Germline assignment: CDR1 SNHLY and CDR2 FYNNEI. CDR3 nucleotide sequence: TGTGCCAGCGGACTCAGTAAGACCCAGTACTTC. Its protein is CASGLSKTQYF.

In this sample, this clonotype turned up many times. The V and J genes are TRBV4-1 and TRBJ2-7; D is undetermined. Germline loops: CDR1 MGHRA, CDR2 YSYEKL. The CDR3 covers 14 residues. Trimming removed 1 base at V and 3 bases at J, with 10 bases between. This chain's CDR3 is CASSQGGENYEQYF. The CDR3 DNA sequence: TGCGCCAGCAGCCAAGGCGGTGAGAACTACGAGCAGTACTTC.

Comments on this clonotype: The CDR3 end shows no conserved phenylalanine or tryptophan, and so a read error is likely. No DNA is shown, since the ends of the CDR3 on it are uncertain; the CDR3 is the one TCRdb lists. The chain is built from TRBV7-8 and TRBJ1-5; the D segment call TRBD1 is taken from the table without a DNA check. Germline CDR1 reads SGHVS; CDR2 reads FQNEAQ. The CDR3 totals 20 residues, both ends included. CDR3 in amino acids: CASSLAVVHRAVADNQPQHS.

In its sample, this clonotype was seen many times. The V call is TRBV25-1, the J call TRBJ1-2; 9 bases match TRBD1. The V and J ends lost 6 bases and 7 bases, in that order; junction bases with no gene match: 6. Germline V gives CDR1 MGHDK, CDR2 SYGVNS. The CDR3 is made up of 13 amino acids. The CDR3 reads CASRTGGASGYTF. In nucleotides, the CDR3 is TGTGCCAGCAGAACAGGGGGCGCATCTGGCTACACCTTC.

The chain is built from TRBV5-4 and TRBJ1-5; 11 nucleotides line up with TRBD1. The CDR3 is 16 residues long. Germline V gene data show CDR1 as SGHNT and CDR2 as YYREEE (reference sequence). The trim removed 6 bases at V and 6 bases at J, leaving 11 bases unmatched. In DNA form, the CDR3 reads TGTGCCAGCACACGACCGGGACAGGGGGTGATTCAGCCCCAGCATTTT. This gives the protein CASTRPGQGVIQPQHF.

The chain joins TRBV29-1 to TRBJ2-5; D is perhaps TRBD1 (5 bases). This CDR3 contains 13 residues. Germline CDR1 is SQVTM and CDR2 is ANQGSEA. CDR3 residues: CSARVRPGMSQYF. Written as DNA, the CDR3 is TGCAGTGCTAGAGTCAGGCCAGGGATGTCCCAGTACTTC.

The chain uses TRBV20-1 and TRBJ2-5, with 11 positions matching TRBD2. V lost 6 bases and J lost 4; bases outside the gene matches: 13. The CDR3 loop spans 16 amino acids. CDR1 and CDR2 (germline): DFQATT, SNEGSKA (reference sequence). The CDR3 spells CSARMTSGTPGETQYF. The DNA for the CDR3 is TGCAGTGCCAGGATGACTAGCGGGACTCCGGGAGAGACCCAGTACTTC.

V usage is TRBV20-1 and J usage is TRBJ2-5; 16 nucleotides line up with TRBD2. V was pared by 5 bases and J by 4 bases, with 4 bases of the junction left unmatched. Germline-derived CDR1 and CDR2 are DFQATT and SNEGSKA (reference sequence). The CDR3 covers 15 residues. The CDR3 DNA follows: TGCAGTGCTGGGACTAGCGGGAGGGCCGTAGAGACCCAGTACTTC. Translation gives CSAGTSGRAVETQYF.

This clonotype was picked up many times. The chain is built from TRBV28 and TRBJ2-7; D gene unclear. CDR3 length: 12 residues. Trimming stripped 9 bases from V and 3 bases from J, with 12 bases between. From germline, CDR1 is MDHEN and CDR2 SYDVKM. CDR3 DNA sequence: TGTGCCAGTATGACGAGGAACTACGAGCAGTACTTC. This codes for CASMTRNYEQYF.

This chain connects TRBV2 to TRBJ1-6, with a tentative D call TRBD1 (5 bases). The CDR3 spans 14 residues. V lost 5 bases to trimming and J lost 7 bases, with 12 bases between them. In germline, CDR1 is SNHLY, CDR2 FYNNEI. CDR3 in amino acids: CASSTGLGNSPLHF. DNA for the CDR3: TGTGCCAGCAGTACGGGACTGGGCAATTCACCCCTCCACTTT.

J is TRBJ2-3 and V is TRBV15; D is unclear. Germline V lookup: CDR1 LNHNV, CDR2 YYDKDF (reference sequence). Trimming cost V 0 bases and J 5 bases, with 6 bases left between them. This CDR3 spans 13 amino acids. The CDR3 coding sequence is TGTGCCACCAGCAGAGATAACGGAGATACGCAGTATTTT. Encoded protein: CATSRDNGDTQYF.

The genes are TRBV20-1 and TRBJ1-2; 8 positions agree with TRBD1. The CDR3 has 16 residues. Germline CDR1 is DFQATT and CDR2 is SNEGSKA (reference sequence). The V gene end was trimmed by 2 bases and the J gene end by 3 bases; junction bases not matched to a gene: 11. CDR3 bases: TGCAGTGCTAGATCATTCCGGGACAGGATAGACTATGGCTACACCTTC. This encodes CSARSFRDRIDYGYTF.

This clonotype was counted at least ten times. The rearrangement links TRBV10-2 to TRBJ2-5; no clear D gene. Germline assignment: CDR1 WSHSY and CDR2 SAAADI. V was shortened by 2 bases and J by 5 bases, with 12 bases between the two germline ends. The CDR3 has 14 amino acids. CDR3 sequence: CASSEPALGETQYF. The CDR3 DNA reads TGCGCCAGCAGTGAGCCGGCTCTGGGGGAGACCCAGTACTTC.